The T cell receptor (beta chain) described here comes from a study of T-cell memory formation after mild COVID-19. Germline V lookup: CDR1 SEHNR, CDR2 FQNEAQ (reference sequence). The CDR3 has 15 amino acids. Trimming cost V 5 bases and J 0 bases, with 14 bases left between them. General observations from the study: The study detected some responding clones in pre-infection memory, suggesting cross-reactive memory joined. CD8+ contracting clones occupied EMRA, while CD4+ ones occupied mainly CM and EM. For second-wave clones that peaked at day 37, SARS-CoV-2 specificity went unverified.

In this sample, this clonotype turned up a few times. Its antigen is as yet unknown. 5'RACE primed from the constant segment yielded TCR alpha and TCR beta cDNA libraries bearing sample barcodes and UMIs. From the 5' RACE reads, TCRdb called clonotypes with MiXCR, one entry per CDR3 protein. The sample holds about 620,000 distinct CDR3 sequences, about a sixth seen once. The sample taken for sequencing was PBMCs or a T cell subset sorted from them (not recorded which). This chain links TRBV7-9 with TRBJ2-7, with D perhaps matching TRBD1 (6 bases). The clonotype comes from an adult woman who had mild COVID-19 (a few samples of this study predate the infection). Cell type and time point are not known. CDR3 nucleotide sequence: TGTGCCAGCAGCCCAAGGGGGTCCGGCTCCTACGAGCAGTACTTC. Translation gives CASSPRGSGSYEQYF.